What follows are 8 T cell receptor beta chains derived from one specimen sequenced in a study of regulatory and conventional T cells in RAG deficiency. Profiled with immunoSEQ multiplex PCR; TCRdb holds only in-frame clones, not every one. The table shows 20,000 to 25,000 clones, with 95% to 96% occurring only once. Blood CD4+ CD25-low CD127-high conventional T cells supplied the genomic DNA template. This sample was shared with a second study, whose subject was regulatory T cells. That report notes: Amplification used 52 TRBV primers and 13 TRBJ primers.

The material sequenced was CD25- CD4+ T cells sorted from blood. These receptors were obtained from a human donor in good health.

V is TRBV14 and J is TRBJ1-2; D possibly corresponds to TRBD1 (6 bases). CDR1 and CDR2 from the germline V gene are SGHDN and FVKESK. The CDR3 is 15 residues long. The ends were cut back, 1 base at V and 1 base at J, with 10 bases in the middle. CDR3 DNA sequence: TGTGCCAGCAGCCAAGGGTGGGGGCTTAACTATGGCTACACCTTC. This encodes CASSQGWGLNYGYTF. The variable domain in full, with the rest retrieved from reference TRBV14 and TRBJ1-2, is EAGVTQFPSHSVIEKGQTVTLRCDPISGHDNLYWYRRVMGKEIKFLLHFVKESKQDESGMPNNRFLAERTGGTYSTLKVQPAELEDSGVYFCASSQGWGLNYGYTFGSGTRLTVV.

J is TRBJ1-2 and V is TRBV28; D is possibly TRBD1 (5 bases). V was cut by 5 bases and J by 5 bases, with 9 bases left in between. Looked up from germline, CDR1 is MDHEN and CDR2 is SYDVKM. The CDR3 covers 12 residues. The CDR3 DNA sequence: TGTGCCAGCAGTCCCGACAGATATGGCTACACCTTC. Its translation is CASSPDRYGYTF.

The chain is built from TRBV7-2 and TRBJ2-3; D is unresolved. V lost 7 bases and J lost 0, with 8 bases in between. This CDR3 contains 13 residues. CDR1 SGHTA and CDR2 FQGNSA come from the germline V gene. CDR3 sequence reads: CASNQFSTDTQYF. CDR3 DNA sequence: TGTGCCAGCAACCAGTTTAGCACAGATACGCAGTATTTT.

The chain carries TRBV5-6 and TRBJ1-2; tentatively, D is TRBD1 (5 bases). Germline CDR1 reads SGHDT; CDR2 reads YYEEEE. The CDR3 is made up of 13 amino acids. V was trimmed by 3 bases and J by 4 bases, leaving 10 bases between them. DNA of the CDR3: TGTGCCAGCAGCTGGGCTAGGGGCTATGGCTACACCTTC. Its translation is CASSWARGYGYTF.

The chain employs TRBV19 and TRBJ2-3, with 11 bases matching TRBD2. V gave up 7 bases and J gave up 2 bases; unmatched junction bases: 2. CDR1 and CDR2 (germline): LNHDA, SQIVND (reference sequence). The CDR3 has 14 residues. The CDR3 reads CASKTSGVTDTQYF. The CDR3 DNA is TGTGCCAGTAAGACTAGCGGGGTCACAGATACGCAGTATTTT.

This chain uses TRBV28 with TRBJ1-2, with a possible D match to TRBD1 (6 bases). The CDR3 extends over 14 amino acids. Germline V lookup: CDR1 MDHEN, CDR2 SYDVKM. V dropped 1 base and J dropped 6 bases, with 12 bases sitting between them. The CDR3 DNA reads as TGTGCCAGCAGTTTATCGGGGGGCGCAAATGGCTACACCTTC. Its translation: CASSLSGGANGYTF.

V gene TRBV6-1 combines with J gene TRBJ1-3; D is ambiguous. The germline CDR1 and CDR2 sequences are MNHNS and SASEGT. The CDR3 is 14 amino acids. The V end was cut by 2 bases, the J end by 1 base, with 6 bases between. The CDR3 is CASSEQMSGNTIYF. Here the CDR3 DNA reads TGTGCCAGCAGTGAACAAATGTCTGGAAACACCATATATTTT.

V gene TRBV19 combines with J gene TRBJ1-2; 8 nucleotides match TRBD1. Germline CDR1 and CDR2: LNHDA and SQIVND (reference sequence). There are 15 residues in the CDR3. J lost 4 bases, V lost 3 bases, and 7 bases had no gene match. Written as DNA, the CDR3 is TGTGCCAGTAGTATCCCTCCAGGGGGCAGCTATGGCTACACCTTC. Translation gives CASSIPPGGSYGYTF.